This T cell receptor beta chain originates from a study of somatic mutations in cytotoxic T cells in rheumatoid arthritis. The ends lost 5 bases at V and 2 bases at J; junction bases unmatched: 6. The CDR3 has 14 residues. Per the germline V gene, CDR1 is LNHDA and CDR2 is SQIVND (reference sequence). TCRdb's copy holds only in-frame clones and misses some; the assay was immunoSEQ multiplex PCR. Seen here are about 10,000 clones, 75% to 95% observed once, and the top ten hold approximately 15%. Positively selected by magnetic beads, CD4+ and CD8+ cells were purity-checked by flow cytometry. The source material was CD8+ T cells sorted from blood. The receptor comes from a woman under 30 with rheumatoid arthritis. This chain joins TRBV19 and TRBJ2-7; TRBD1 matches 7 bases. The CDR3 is CASSFTGAPYEQYF. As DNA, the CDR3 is TGTGCCAGTAGTTTTACAGGGGCCCCCTACGAGCAGTACTTC. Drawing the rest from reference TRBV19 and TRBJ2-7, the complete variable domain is DGGITQSPKYLFRKEGQNVTLSCEQNLNHDAMYWYRQDPGQGLRLIYYSQIVNDFQKGDIAEGYSVSREKKESFPLTVTSAQKNPTAFYLCASSFTGAPYEQYFGPGTRLTVT.